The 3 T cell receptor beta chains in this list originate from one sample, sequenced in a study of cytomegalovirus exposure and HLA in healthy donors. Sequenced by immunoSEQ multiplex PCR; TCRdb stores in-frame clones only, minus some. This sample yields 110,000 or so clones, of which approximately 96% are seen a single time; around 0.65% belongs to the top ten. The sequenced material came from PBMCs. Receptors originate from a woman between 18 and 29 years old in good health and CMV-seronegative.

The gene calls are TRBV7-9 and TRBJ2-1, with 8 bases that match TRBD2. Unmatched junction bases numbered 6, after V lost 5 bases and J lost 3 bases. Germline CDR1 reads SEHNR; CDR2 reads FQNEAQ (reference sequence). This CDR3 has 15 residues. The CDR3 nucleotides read TGTGCCAGCAGCCACCCCGGGGGGGTCTACAATGAGCAGTTCTTC. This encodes CASSHPGGVYNEQFF.

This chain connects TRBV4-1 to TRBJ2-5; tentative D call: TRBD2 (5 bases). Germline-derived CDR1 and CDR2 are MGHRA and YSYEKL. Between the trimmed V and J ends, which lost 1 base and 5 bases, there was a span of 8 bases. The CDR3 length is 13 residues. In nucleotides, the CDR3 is TGCGCCAGCAGCCAAGTACGGGATGAGACCCAGTACTTC. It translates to CASSQVRDETQYF.

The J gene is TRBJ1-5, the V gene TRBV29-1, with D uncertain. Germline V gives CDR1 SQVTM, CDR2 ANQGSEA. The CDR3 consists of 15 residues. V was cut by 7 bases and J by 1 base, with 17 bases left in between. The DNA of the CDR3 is TGCAGCGAGCCACTAGTAAAACCGAGCAATCAGCCCCAGCATTTT. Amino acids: CSEPLVKPSNQPQHF.